A single TCR beta chain is shown here with its context. The data were obtained in a study of blood T cell repertoires in COVID-19. Study information: COVID-19 samples from acute and convalescent phases originated in the United States, Italy and Spain. In each case, the material was cDNA or gDNA derived from T cells, B-cell-depleted T cells, or PBMCs.

The ends were cut back, 0 bases at V and 9 bases at J, with 10 bases in the middle. CDR1 is SGHRS, CDR2 YFSETQ, per germline. The CDR3 length is 13 residues. Original processing notes: Estimated nucleated cell counts came from reference gene primer amplification. Measured with immunoSEQ multiplex PCR; TCRdb has only the in-frame clones, and not every one. V, J and clone size are taken as reported in that table, and D and trimming were inferred from the DNA itself. The table has a few hundred thousand clones, 75% to 90% seen once. The specimen was peripheral blood. The chain links TRBV5-1 to TRBJ2-1; D remains unclear. This sequence originates from a woman between 18 and 30 years old with acute or convalescent COVID-19. CDR3 DNA sequence: TGCGCCAGCAGCTTGGGAATATCAGGTGAGCAGTTCTTC. It codes for CASSLGISGEQFF.